This entry features one T cell receptor (beta chain) sequence. The antigen is undetermined. The repertoire was sequenced with immunoSEQ multiplex PCR; TCRdb's copy has only in-frame clones and lacks some. The sample holds roughly 2.1 million clones, under 95% seen once. Naive CD8 populations comprised CD45RO-negative cells positively selected for CCR7, excluding terminally differentiated effector memory CD45RA+ cells. These data come from a study of shared clonotypes between healthy human individuals. General study points: Naive subsets typically showed greater estimated richness than memory subsets. Compared with clonotypes that all four donors shared, non-shared clonotypes had lower generation probabilities. Measured sharing among donors was expected to vary with sequencing depth.

Germline V gene data show CDR1 as SGHVS and CDR2 as FQNEAQ. The J segment lost 3 bases and the V segment lost 5 bases, leaving 9 bases of the junction unmatched. The CDR3 length is 17 residues. The V gene is TRBV7-8, the J gene TRBJ2-7, with 14 bases matching TRBD2. Sample: naive CD8+ T cells from PBMCs. The TCR originated in a man aged 18 to 29 in good health. Some clones in this sample may be carry-over from other donors' samples. The CDR3 region is CASSLGTSGSSGYEQYF. As DNA, the CDR3 is TGTGCCAGCAGCCTCGGGACTAGCGGGAGTTCAGGCTACGAGCAGTACTTC.